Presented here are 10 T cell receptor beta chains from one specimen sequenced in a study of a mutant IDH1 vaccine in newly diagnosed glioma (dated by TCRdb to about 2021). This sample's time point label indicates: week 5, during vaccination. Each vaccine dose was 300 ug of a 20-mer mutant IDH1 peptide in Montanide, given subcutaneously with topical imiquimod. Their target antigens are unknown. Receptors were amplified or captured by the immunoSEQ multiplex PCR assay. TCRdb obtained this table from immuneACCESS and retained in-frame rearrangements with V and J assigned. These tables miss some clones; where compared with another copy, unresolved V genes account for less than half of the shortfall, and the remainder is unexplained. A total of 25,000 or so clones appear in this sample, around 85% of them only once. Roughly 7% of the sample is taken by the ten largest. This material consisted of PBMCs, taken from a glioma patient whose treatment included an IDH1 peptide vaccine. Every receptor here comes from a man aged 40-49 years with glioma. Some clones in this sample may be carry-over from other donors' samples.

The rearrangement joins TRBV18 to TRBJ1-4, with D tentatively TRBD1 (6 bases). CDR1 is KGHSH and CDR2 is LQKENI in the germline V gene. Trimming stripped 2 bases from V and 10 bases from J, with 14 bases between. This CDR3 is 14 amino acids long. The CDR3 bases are TGTGCCAGCTCACCATCTGGACAGAGGAGAAAACTGTTTTTT. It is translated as CASSPSGQRRKLFF.

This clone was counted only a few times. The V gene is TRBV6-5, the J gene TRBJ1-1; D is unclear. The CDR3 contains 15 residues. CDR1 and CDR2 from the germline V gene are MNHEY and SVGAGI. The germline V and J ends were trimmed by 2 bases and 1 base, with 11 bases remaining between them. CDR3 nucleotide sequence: TGTGCCAGCAGTTACACCGGGCAGGCGAACACTGAAGCTTTCTTT. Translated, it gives CASSYTGQANTEAFF.

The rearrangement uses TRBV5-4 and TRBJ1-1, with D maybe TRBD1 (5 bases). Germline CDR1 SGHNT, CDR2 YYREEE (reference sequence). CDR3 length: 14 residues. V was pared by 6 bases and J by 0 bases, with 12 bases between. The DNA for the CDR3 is TGTGCCAGCACCCTGGGGGACCTGAACACTGAAGCTTTCTTT. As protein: CASTLGDLNTEAFF.

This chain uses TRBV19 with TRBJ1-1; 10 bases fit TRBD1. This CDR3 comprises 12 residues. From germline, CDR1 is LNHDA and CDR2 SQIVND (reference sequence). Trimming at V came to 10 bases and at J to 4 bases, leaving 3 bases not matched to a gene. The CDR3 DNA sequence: TGTGCCACCGGACAGGGGGTCACTGAAGCTTTCTTT. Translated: CATGQGVTEAFF.

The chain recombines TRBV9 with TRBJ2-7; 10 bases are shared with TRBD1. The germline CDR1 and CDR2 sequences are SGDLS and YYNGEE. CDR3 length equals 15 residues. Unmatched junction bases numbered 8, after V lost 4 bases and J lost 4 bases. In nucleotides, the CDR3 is TGTGCCAGCAGCTCCCCGGACAGGGGGGAGTACGAGCAGTACTTC. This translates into CASSSPDRGEYEQYF.

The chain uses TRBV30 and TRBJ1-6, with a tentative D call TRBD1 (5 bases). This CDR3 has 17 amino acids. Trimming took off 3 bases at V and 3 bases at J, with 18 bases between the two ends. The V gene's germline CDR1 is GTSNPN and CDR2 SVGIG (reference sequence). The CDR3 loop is CAWRPPRQSNYNSPLHF. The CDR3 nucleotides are TGTGCCTGGAGGCCTCCTCGACAGAGCAACTATAATTCACCCCTCCACTTT.

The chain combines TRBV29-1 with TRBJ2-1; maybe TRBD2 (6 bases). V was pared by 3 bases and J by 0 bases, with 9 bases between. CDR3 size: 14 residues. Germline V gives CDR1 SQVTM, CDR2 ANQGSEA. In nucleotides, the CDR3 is TGCAGCGTTGACGGGACTGACTCCTACAATGAGCAGTTCTTC. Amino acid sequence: CSVDGTDSYNEQFF.

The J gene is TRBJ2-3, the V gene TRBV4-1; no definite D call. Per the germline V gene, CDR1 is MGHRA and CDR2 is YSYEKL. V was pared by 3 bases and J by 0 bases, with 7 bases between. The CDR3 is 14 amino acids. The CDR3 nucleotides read TGCGCCAGCAGCCATGTGACTAGCACAGATACGCAGTATTTT. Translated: CASSHVTSTDTQYF.

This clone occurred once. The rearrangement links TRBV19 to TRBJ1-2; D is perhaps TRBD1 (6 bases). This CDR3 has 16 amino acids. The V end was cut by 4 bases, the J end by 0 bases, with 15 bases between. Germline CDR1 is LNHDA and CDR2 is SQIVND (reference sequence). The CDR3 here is CASSTPDRRTNYGYTF. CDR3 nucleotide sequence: TGTGCCAGTAGTACGCCTGACAGGCGAACTAACTATGGCTACACCTTC.

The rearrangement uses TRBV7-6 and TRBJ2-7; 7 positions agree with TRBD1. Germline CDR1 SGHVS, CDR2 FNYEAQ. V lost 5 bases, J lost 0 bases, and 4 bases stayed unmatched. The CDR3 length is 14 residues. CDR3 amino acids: CASSLRDSSYEQYF. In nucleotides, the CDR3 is TGTGCCAGCAGCCTCCGGGACAGCTCCTACGAGCAGTACTTC.